Below, 20 T cell receptor beta chains from the same sample are listed, as sequenced in a study of lymphopenia after photon versus proton radiotherapy. Profiled with immunoSEQ multiplex PCR; TCRdb holds only in-frame clones, not every one. The repertoire holds some 70,000 clones, with 87% as singletons. The material was peripheral blood, obtained from a patient treated with proton-based radiotherapy. All receptors derive from a man at least 80 years old with esophageal cancer.

This clone was counted between two and nine times. V is TRBV10-3 and J is TRBJ1-5, with TRBD1 matching 8 bases. Looked up from germline, CDR1 is ENHRY and CDR2 is SYGVKD. The CDR3 loop spans 14 amino acids. After removal of 5 bases from V and 9 bases from J, the junction contained 9 bases not matched to a gene. The CDR3 DNA is TGTGCCATCAGTAGGACAGGGATTAACGGGCCCCAGCATTTT. Translated, it gives CAISRTGINGPQHF.

The chain employs TRBV12-5 and TRBJ1-5, with TRBD1 as a possible D gene (5 bases). CDR1 LGHNT and CDR2 FRNRAP come from the germline V gene. The CDR3 spans 15 residues. Trimming removed 6 bases from V and 0 bases from J, with 12 bases in between. The CDR3 DNA reads as TGTGCTAGTGGACAACAGGATCATAGCAATCAGCCCCAGCATTTT. It encodes CASGQQDHSNQPQHF.

The chain recombines TRBV19 with TRBJ2-3; possible D gene TRBD1, 5 bases. CDR1 and CDR2 from the germline V gene are LNHDA and SQIVND (reference sequence). This CDR3 comprises 14 residues. V was clipped by 4 bases and J by 3 bases, with 11 bases between them. The DNA of the CDR3 is TGTGCCAGTAGTACAGGGTTTGTGACAGATACGCAGTATTTT. This translates into CASSTGFVTDTQYF.

The chain couples TRBV15 to TRBJ1-4, with unresolved D. Germline V gene lookup returns CDR1 LNHNV and CDR2 YYDKDF (reference sequence). V was shortened by 2 bases and J by 0 bases, with 10 bases between the two germline ends. The CDR3 extends over 16 amino acids. CDR3 sequence: CATSRSVSATNEKLFF. CDR3 nucleotides: TGTGCCACCAGCAGAAGCGTATCCGCAACTAATGAAAAACTGTTTTTT.

The chain couples TRBV18 to TRBJ1-1; D not resolved. The germline V gene has CDR1 KGHSH and CDR2 LQKENI. The CDR3 consists of 11 residues. Between the trimmed V and J ends, which lost 4 bases and 6 bases, there was a span of 6 bases. The CDR3 coding sequence is TGTGCCAGCTCACTAGGACCTGAAGCTTTCTTT. This gives the protein CASSLGPEAFF.

This clone appeared a few times. The chain recombines TRBV11-3 with TRBJ2-7; the match to TRBD1 covers 7 bases. This CDR3 spans 15 amino acids. The V and J ends lost 6 bases and 1 base, in that order; junction bases with no gene match: 9. Per germline, CDR1 SGHNT and CDR2 YENEEA. The CDR3 loop reads CASSTNRGRSYEQYF. In DNA, the CDR3 is TGTGCCAGCAGTACCAACAGGGGACGTTCCTACGAGCAGTACTTC.

The chain uses TRBV15 and TRBJ2-2, with 7 bases that match TRBD1. V lost 11 bases and J lost 0; bases outside the gene matches: 6. Germline lookup yields CDR1 LNHNV and CDR2 YYDKDF (reference sequence). The CDR3 is 14 residues long. The CDR3 sequence is CAGRQGPNTGELFF. The DNA of the CDR3 is TGTGCCGGCAGACAGGGTCCGAACACCGGGGAGCTGTTTTTT.

For the CDR3, the DNA is TGTGCCAGCAGCTTAGACGGTTCCACAGATACGCAGTATTTT. Residues: CASSLDGSTDTQYF. The gene calls are TRBV5-5 and TRBJ2-3; D not resolved. This CDR3 is built from 14 residues. CDR1 and CDR2 from the germline V gene are SGHKS and YYEKEE (reference sequence). The V and J ends lost 2 bases and 2 bases respectively, with 9 bases between them.

The V call is TRBV23-1, the J call TRBJ1-5; D is unclear. TRBV23-1 is an ORF, and what it does is uncertain. Trimming removed 6 bases at V and 5 bases at J, with 20 bases between. This CDR3 has 16 residues. CDR3 sequence (DNA): TGCGCCAGCAGCAATTCGCCGCCTCCTCCGGATCAGCCCCAGCATTTT. Protein sequence: CASSNSPPPPDQPQHF.

The chain links TRBV27 to TRBJ1-2; possibly TRBD1 for D (6 bases). There are 16 residues in the CDR3. The V and J ends lost 2 bases and 8 bases respectively, with 21 bases between them. Per the germline V gene, CDR1 is MNHEY and CDR2 is SMNVEV (reference sequence). Here the CDR3 reads CASSLTGTSSWFGYTF. The DNA for the CDR3 is TGTGCCAGCAGTTTAACCGGGACATCGTCATGGTTCGGCTACACCTTC.

This chain links TRBV5-4 with TRBJ2-5, with 9 bases matching TRBD2. Germline V gene sequence: CDR1 SGHNT, CDR2 YYREEE (reference sequence). V was clipped by 0 bases and J by 2 bases; unmatched bases: 5. CDR3 length: 16 amino acids. CDR3: CASSLGRGGYQETQYF. The CDR3 coding sequence is TGTGCCAGCAGCTTGGGGCGGGGGGGCTATCAAGAGACCCAGTACTTC.

The CDR3 nucleotides are TGTGCCAGCAGCCCTAGAAGCTCCTACGAGCAGTACTTC. Protein sequence: CASSPRSSYEQYF. The chain recombines TRBV9 with TRBJ2-7; D is ambiguous. The germline V gene encodes CDR1 SGDLS and CDR2 YYNGEE. This CDR3 has 13 amino acids. V was trimmed by 4 bases and J by 0 bases, leaving 8 bases between them.

This clone was picked up one time. The rearrangement joins TRBV4-3 to TRBJ2-7; no reliable D call. In germline, CDR1 is LGHNA, CDR2 YSLEER. The CDR3 loop spans 14 amino acids. V was trimmed by 0 bases and J by 0 bases, leaving 6 bases between them. The CDR3 protein is CASSQDHLSYEQYF. The CDR3 DNA follows: TGCGCCAGCAGCCAAGATCACCTCTCCTACGAGCAGTACTTC.

The V gene is TRBV7-2, the J gene TRBJ1-4; no reliable D call. Trimming removed 5 bases from V and 7 bases from J, with 20 bases in between. The CDR3 is 16 amino acids. Germline V CDR1 and CDR2: SGHTA, FQGNSA. The CDR3 sequence: CASSLEWGLPGEKLFF. CDR3 coding DNA: TGTGCCAGCAGCCTAGAGTGGGGTCTCCCAGGTGAAAAACTGTTTTTT.

V gene TRBV6-5 combines with J gene TRBJ1-6; a weak D match, TRBD1 (6 bases). The V and J ends lost 8 bases and 7 bases respectively, with 15 bases between them. This CDR3 has 14 amino acids. Germline V CDR1 and CDR2: MNHEY, SVGAGI. The CDR3 DNA reads TGTGCCAGCCGAAAGGGGGGGACCAATTCACCCCTCCACTTT. Its translation is CASRKGGTNSPLHF.

The rearrangement joins TRBV10-1 to TRBJ1-2, with D perhaps TRBD1 (5 bases). The V gene lost 0 bases and the J gene lost 8 bases, with 13 bases spanning the gap. CDR3 length equals 14 residues. CDR1 and CDR2 (germline): WNHNN, SYGVQD (reference sequence). The CDR3 DNA is TGCGCCAGCAGTGAGTCGGGCCCTCCAGGGGGCTACACCTTC. The encoded protein is CASSESGPPGGYTF.

The chain joins TRBV5-1 to TRBJ2-1; 13 bases are a match to TRBD2. This CDR3 contains 19 residues. With 4 bases clipped from V and 3 bases from J, the junction kept 13 bases outside the gene matches. The germline gives CDR1 SGHRS, CDR2 YFSETQ. The CDR3 is CASSRLAGGHTSFYNEQFF. DNA for the CDR3: TGCGCCAGCAGCAGACTAGCGGGGGGCCATACCTCCTTCTACAATGAGCAGTTCTTC.

The rearrangement uses TRBV10-2 and TRBJ2-1; 10 nucleotides align to TRBD2. With 4 bases clipped from V and 7 bases from J, the junction kept 7 bases outside the gene matches. The CDR3 runs 15 residues. Germline V lookup: CDR1 WSHSY, CDR2 SAAADI. Here the CDR3 reads CASSVASGSRNEQFF. The CDR3 DNA sequence: TGCGCCAGCAGTGTTGCTAGCGGGAGTAGAAATGAGCAGTTCTTC.

This chain links TRBV4-1 with TRBJ2-5, with D maybe TRBD2 (5 bases). The CDR3 loop spans 16 amino acids. Trimming cost V 0 bases and J 6 bases, with 17 bases left between them. Germline V gene sequence: CDR1 MGHRA, CDR2 YSYEKL. The CDR3 loop reads CASSQDRGLRRQTQYF. Here the CDR3 DNA reads TGCGCCAGCAGCCAAGATCGAGGACTCCGGAGACAGACCCAGTACTTC.

V usage is TRBV27 and J usage is TRBJ1-4; TRBD1 aligns across 11 bases. The CDR3 is 15 residues long. CDR1 is MNHEY and CDR2 is SMNVEV in the germline V gene (reference sequence). J was trimmed by 5 bases and V by 3 bases; bases with no gene match: 2. This CDR3 is CASSFGTGGNEKLFF. The CDR3 DNA is TGTGCCAGCAGTTTCGGGACAGGGGGGAATGAAAAACTGTTTTTT.